This section outlines one TCR beta chain sequence together with its context. The assay was immunoSEQ multiplex PCR, and TCRdb's table has in-frame clones only and misses some. Of some 150,000 clones in the sample, around 90% were seen once. These data come from a study of cytomegalovirus exposure and HLA in healthy donors. Sequencing was performed on PBMCs. This receptor was identified in a woman under 30 in good health and CMV-seropositive.

The CDR3, as DNA: TGTGCCTGGACCCGGAGGGCCGGGGTCGACGAGCAGTACTTC. Residues: CAWTRRAGVDEQYF. The chain links TRBV30 to TRBJ2-7; tentative D call: TRBD2 (6 bases). The CDR3 length is 14 residues. The V gene's germline CDR1 is GTSNPN and CDR2 SVGIG (reference sequence). Trimming took off 4 bases at V and 5 bases at J, with 18 bases between the two ends.